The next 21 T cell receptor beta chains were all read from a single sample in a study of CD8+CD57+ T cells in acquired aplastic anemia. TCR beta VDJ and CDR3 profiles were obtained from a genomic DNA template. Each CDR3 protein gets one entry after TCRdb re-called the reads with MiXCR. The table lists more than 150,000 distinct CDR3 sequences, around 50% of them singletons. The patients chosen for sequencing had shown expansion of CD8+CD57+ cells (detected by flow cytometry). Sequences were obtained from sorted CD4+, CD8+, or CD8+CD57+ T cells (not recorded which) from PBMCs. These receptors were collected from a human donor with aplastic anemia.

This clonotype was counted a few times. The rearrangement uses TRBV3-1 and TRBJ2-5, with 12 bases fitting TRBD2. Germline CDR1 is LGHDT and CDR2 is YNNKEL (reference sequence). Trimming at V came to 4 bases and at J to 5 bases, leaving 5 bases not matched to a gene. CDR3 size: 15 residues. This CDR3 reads CASSPTSGGGETQYF. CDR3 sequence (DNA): TGTGCCAGCAGCCCGACTAGCGGGGGTGGGGAGACCCAGTACTTC.

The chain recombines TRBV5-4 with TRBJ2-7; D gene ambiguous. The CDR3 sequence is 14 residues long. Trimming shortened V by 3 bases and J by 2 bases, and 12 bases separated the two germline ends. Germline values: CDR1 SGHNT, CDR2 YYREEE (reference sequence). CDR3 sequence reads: CASSSARPAYEQYF. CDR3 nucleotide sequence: TGTGCCAGCAGCTCGGCTAGGCCAGCCTACGAGCAGTACTTC.

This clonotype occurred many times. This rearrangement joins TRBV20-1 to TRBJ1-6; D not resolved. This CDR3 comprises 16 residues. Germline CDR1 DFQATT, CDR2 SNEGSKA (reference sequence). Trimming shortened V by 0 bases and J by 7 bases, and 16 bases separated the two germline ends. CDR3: CSARDLRQSANSPLHF. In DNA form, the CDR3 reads TGCAGTGCTAGAGATCTGAGGCAGTCGGCCAATTCACCCCTCCACTTT.

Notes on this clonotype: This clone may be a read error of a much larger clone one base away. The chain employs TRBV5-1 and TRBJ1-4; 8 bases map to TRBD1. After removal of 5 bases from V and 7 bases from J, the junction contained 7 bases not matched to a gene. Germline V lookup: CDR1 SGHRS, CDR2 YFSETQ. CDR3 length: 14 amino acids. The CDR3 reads CASRRAGGIEKLFF. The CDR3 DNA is TGCGCCAGCAGACGGGCAGGGGGCATTGAAAAACTGTTTTTT.

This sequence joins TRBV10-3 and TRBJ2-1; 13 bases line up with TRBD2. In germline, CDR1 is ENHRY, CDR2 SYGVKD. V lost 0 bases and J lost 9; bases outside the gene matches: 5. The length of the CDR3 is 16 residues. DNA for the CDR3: TGTGCCATCAGTGAGTCCGGACTAGCGGGAGAATCTGAGCAGTTCTTC. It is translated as CAISESGLAGESEQFF.

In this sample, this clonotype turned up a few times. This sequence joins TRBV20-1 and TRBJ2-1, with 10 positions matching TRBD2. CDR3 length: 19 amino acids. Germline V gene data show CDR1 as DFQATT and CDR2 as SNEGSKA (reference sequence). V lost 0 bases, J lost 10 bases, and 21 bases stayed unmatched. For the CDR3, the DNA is TGCAGTGCTAGAGATCAAGCGGGAGGGGGGGTTAGGGTGGAGCGCGAGCAGTTCTTC. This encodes CSARDQAGGGVRVEREQFF.

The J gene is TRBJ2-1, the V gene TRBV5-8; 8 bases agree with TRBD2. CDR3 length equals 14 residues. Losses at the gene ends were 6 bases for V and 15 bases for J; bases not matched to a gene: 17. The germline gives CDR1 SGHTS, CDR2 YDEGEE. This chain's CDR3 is CASTLRGTSGNLFF. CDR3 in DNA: TGTGCCAGCACCCTGCGGGGAACTAGCGGAAACCTGTTCTTC.

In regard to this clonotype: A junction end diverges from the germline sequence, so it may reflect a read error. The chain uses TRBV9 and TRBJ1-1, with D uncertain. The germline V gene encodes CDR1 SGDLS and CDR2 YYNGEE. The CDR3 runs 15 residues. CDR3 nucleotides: TGCGCCAGCAGCTTGACGGTAGTGGGTAACACTGAAGCTTTCTTT. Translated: CASSLTVVGNTEAFF.

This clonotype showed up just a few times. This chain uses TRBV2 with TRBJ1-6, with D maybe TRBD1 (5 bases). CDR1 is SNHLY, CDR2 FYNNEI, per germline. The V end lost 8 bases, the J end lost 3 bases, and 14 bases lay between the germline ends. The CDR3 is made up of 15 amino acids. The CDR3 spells CASGRGSSYNSPLHF. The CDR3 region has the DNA TGTGCCAGCGGACGGGGGTCGAGCTATAATTCACCCCTCCACTTT.

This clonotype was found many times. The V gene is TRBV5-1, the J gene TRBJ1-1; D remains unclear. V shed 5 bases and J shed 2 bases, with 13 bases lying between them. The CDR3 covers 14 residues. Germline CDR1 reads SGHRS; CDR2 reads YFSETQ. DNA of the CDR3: TGCGCCAGCAGTAGGGAAAACACCAACACTGAAGCTTTCTTT. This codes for CASSRENTNTEAFF. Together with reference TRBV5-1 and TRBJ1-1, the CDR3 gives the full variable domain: KAGVTQTPRYLIKTRGQQVTLSCSPISGHRSVSWYQQTPGQGLQFLFEYFSETQRNKGNFPGRFSGRQFSNSRSEMNVSTLELGDSALYLCASSRENTNTEAFFGQGTRLTVV.

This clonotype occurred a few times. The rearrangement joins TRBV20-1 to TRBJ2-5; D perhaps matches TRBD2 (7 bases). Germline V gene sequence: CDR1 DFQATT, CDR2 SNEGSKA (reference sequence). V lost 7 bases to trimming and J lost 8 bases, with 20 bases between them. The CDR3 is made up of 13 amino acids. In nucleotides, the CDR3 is TGCAGTGTCAGAGAGGGGGAAGCGGGAACCCAGTACTTC. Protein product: CSVREGEAGTQYF.

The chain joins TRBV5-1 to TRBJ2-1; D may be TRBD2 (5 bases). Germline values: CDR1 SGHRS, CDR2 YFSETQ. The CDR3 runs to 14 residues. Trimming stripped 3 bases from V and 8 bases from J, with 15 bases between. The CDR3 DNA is TGCGCCAGCAGCTCCTGGACTGGAGGCGATGAGCAGTTCTTC. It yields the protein CASSSWTGGDEQFF.

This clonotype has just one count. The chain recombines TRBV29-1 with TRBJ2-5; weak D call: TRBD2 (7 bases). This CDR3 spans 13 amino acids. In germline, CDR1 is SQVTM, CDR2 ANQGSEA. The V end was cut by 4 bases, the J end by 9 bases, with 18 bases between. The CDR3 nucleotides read TGCAGCGTTGGGGGGAGGGGGTTGGAGGCCCAGTACTTC. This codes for CSVGGRGLEAQYF.

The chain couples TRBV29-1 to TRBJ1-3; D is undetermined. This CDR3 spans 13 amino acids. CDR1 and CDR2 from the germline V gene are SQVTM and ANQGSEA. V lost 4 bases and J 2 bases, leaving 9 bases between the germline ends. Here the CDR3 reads CSVVSPAGNTIYF. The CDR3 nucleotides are TGCAGCGTTGTAAGTCCTGCTGGAAACACCATATATTTT.

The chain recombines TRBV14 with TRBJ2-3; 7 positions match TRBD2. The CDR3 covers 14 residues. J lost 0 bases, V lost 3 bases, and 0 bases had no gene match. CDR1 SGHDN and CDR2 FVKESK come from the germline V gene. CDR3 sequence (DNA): TGTGCCAGCAGCCATAGCGGGAGCACAGATACGCAGTATTTT. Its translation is CASSHSGSTDTQYF. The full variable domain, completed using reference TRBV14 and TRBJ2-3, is EAGVTQFPSHSVIEKGQTVTLRCDPISGHDNLYWYRRVMGKEIKFLLHFVKESKQDESGMPNNRFLAERTGGTYSTLKVQPAELEDSGVYFCASSHSGSTDTQYFGPGTRLTVL.

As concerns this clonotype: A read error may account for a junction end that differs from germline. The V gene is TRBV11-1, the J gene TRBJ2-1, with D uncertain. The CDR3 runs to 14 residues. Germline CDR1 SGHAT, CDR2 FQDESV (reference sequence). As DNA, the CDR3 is TGTGTCAGCAGCTTAGTGGGCCAAGGCAATGAGCAGTTCTTC. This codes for CVSSLVGQGNEQFF.

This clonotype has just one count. In DNA, the CDR3 is TGTGCCAGCAGCCCTTCGCAGAACACTGAAGCTTTCTTT. Translation: CASSPSQNTEAFF. The J gene is TRBJ1-1, the V gene TRBV7-2; the D is unclear. This CDR3 region has 13 residues. The V end lost 5 bases, the J end lost 1 base, and 8 bases lay between the germline ends. Germline V CDR1 and CDR2: SGHTA, FQGNSA.

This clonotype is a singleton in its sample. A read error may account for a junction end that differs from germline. Here the CDR3 reads CASTRGTGTPYEQYF. The CDR3 DNA sequence: TGTGCCAGCACCCGAGGGACAGGGACGCCCTACGAGCAGTACTTT. The chain couples TRBV10-2 to TRBJ2-7; TRBD1 aligns across 9 bases. CDR3 length: 15 amino acids. In germline, CDR1 is WSHSY, CDR2 SAAADI.

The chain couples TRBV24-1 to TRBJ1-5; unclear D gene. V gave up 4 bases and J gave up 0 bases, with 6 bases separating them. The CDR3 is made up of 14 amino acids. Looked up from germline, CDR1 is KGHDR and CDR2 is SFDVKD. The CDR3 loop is CATSDPNSNQPQHF. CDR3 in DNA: TGTGCCACCAGTGACCCAAATAGCAATCAGCCCCAGCATTTT.

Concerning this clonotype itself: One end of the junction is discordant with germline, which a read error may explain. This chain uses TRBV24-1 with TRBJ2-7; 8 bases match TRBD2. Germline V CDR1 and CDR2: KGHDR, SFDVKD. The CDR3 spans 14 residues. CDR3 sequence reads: CASSLSTSAYEQYF. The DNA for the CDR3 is TGTGCCAGCAGTTTATCGACTAGCGCCTACGAGCAGTACTTC.

The CDR3 bases are TGTGCCAGCACCAGGACCTACACCGGGGAGCTGTTTTTT. Amino acids: CASTRTYTGELFF. This chain uses TRBV11-1 with TRBJ2-2; no clear D gene. The length of the CDR3 is 13 residues. V shed 7 bases and J shed 3 bases, with 9 bases lying between them. In germline, CDR1 is SGHAT, CDR2 FQDESV (reference sequence). Full variable domain (rest looked up from reference TRBV11-1 and TRBJ2-2): EAEVAQSPRYKITEKSQAVAFWCDPISGHATLYWYRQILGQGPELLVQFQDESVVDDSQLPKDRFSAERLKGVDSTLKIQPAELGDSAMYLCASTRTYTGELFFGEGSRLTVL.